This T cell receptor beta chain was profiled in a study of OX40 agonist ivuxolimab in advanced cancers. Study-level information: Patients assigned to dose escalation were diagnosed with hepatocellular carcinoma, melanoma, renal cell or head and neck cancer. Prior anti-PD-1, anti-PD-L1 or anti-CTLA-4 therapy did not bar entry, and roughly 40% had some.

Points from the study as a whole: At doses 0.1 to 3.0 mg/kg, CD4+ and CD8+ clones expanded.

On this clone itself: What it recognizes is unknown.

Some clones are missing from TCRdb's copy, which holds only in-frame ones; the method was immunoSEQ multiplex PCR. This table has more than 65,000 clones, approximately 88% appearing once. Sequences were derived from CD4+ or CD8+ T cells sorted from blood, sampled in a trial of the OX40 agonist ivuxolimab. The sequence came from an adult with an advanced solid tumor such as melanoma, head and neck, liver or kidney cancer.

CDR3 residues: CASSPGAGGSYNEQFF. The CDR3 DNA follows: TGTGCCAGCTCACCAGGAGCGGGGGGATCCTACAATGAGCAGTTCTTC. The chain carries TRBV18 and TRBJ2-1, with TRBD2 identical over 9 bases. Looked up from germline, CDR1 is KGHSH and CDR2 is LQKENI. This CDR3 is built from 16 residues. The J segment lost 1 base and the V segment lost 2 bases, leaving 3 bases of the junction unmatched.